The source of this TCR beta chain is a study of cytomegalovirus exposure and HLA in healthy donors. The CDR3 extends over 11 amino acids. CDR1 is PRHDT and CDR2 is FYEKMQ in the germline V gene (reference sequence). Trimming stripped 8 bases from V and 4 bases from J, with 8 bases between. Only in-frame clones appear in the TCRdb table, and some are missing; sequencing was by immunoSEQ multiplex PCR. In the table there are about 220,000 clones, over 70% of which are singletons. Input material: PBMCs. The TCR originated in a woman between 25 and 40 years old in good health and CMV-seropositive. The rearrangement joins TRBV13 to TRBJ2-5; D not resolved. CDR3 nucleotide sequence: TGTGCCAGCGGCTATTTAGAGACCCAGTACTTC. Translating it yields CASGYLETQYF.